These 17 T cell receptor beta chains share one sample of origin, sequenced in a study of T cell responses to AZD1222 COVID-19 vaccine. Clones were read by immunoSEQ multiplex PCR, and TCRdb kept only the in-frame ones, dropping some. The sample includes around 120,000 clones, approximately 90% of them seen just once. The sequencing used peripheral blood, collected 28 days after the second AZD1222 dose. The receptors here all came from an adult who received the AZD1222 COVID-19 vaccine.

This chain connects TRBV6-5 to TRBJ1-1; tentatively, D is TRBD1 (6 bases). Germline CDR1 reads MNHEY; CDR2 reads SVGAGI. CDR3 length: 14 residues. Trimming shortened V by 0 bases and J by 3 bases, and 8 bases separated the two germline ends. The CDR3 sequence is CASSYSEGDTEAFF. The CDR3, as DNA: TGTGCCAGCAGTTACTCGGAGGGGGACACTGAAGCTTTCTTT.

The rearrangement links TRBV5-1 to TRBJ1-4; tentative D call: TRBD1 (6 bases). The CDR3 runs to 14 residues. V gave up 5 bases and J gave up 5 bases, with 13 bases separating them. Germline V gives CDR1 SGHRS, CDR2 YFSETQ. Here the CDR3 DNA reads TGCGCCAGCAGTTCGGACAGCAAGAATGAAAAACTGTTTTTT. It translates to CASSSDSKNEKLFF. Full variable domain (remainder filled in from reference TRBV5-1 and TRBJ1-4): KAGVTQTPRYLIKTRGQQVTLSCSPISGHRSVSWYQQTPGQGLQFLFEYFSETQRNKGNFPGRFSGRQFSNSRSEMNVSTLELGDSALYLCASSSDSKNEKLFFGSGTQLSVL.

The J gene is TRBJ1-2, the V gene TRBV29-1; 7 bases align to TRBD1. V was pared by 0 bases and J by 8 bases, with 9 bases of the junction left unmatched. This CDR3 has 14 residues. Germline assignment: CDR1 SQVTM and CDR2 ANQGSEA. This CDR3 is CSVEELQGIGGYTF. CDR3 nucleotides: TGCAGCGTTGAAGAGCTACAGGGGATCGGCGGCTACACCTTC.

The chain combines TRBV7-9 with TRBJ1-6; unclear D gene. This CDR3 region has 15 residues. The ends were cut back, 4 bases at V and 5 bases at J, with 12 bases in the middle. The germline V gene has CDR1 SEHNR and CDR2 FQNEAQ (reference sequence). The CDR3 DNA is TGTGCCAGCAGCTCCCGGACGTGGGATAATTCACCCCTCCACTTT. This translates into CASSSRTWDNSPLHF.

The genes are TRBV19 and TRBJ2-3; TRBD2 is a possible D gene (7 bases). V was clipped by 11 bases and J by 2 bases, with 17 bases between them. This CDR3 is built from 14 residues. Germline V lookup: CDR1 LNHDA, CDR2 SQIVND (reference sequence). CDR3 nucleotide sequence: TGTGCCTCGTCTGAGGGGGGGTACACAGATACGCAGTATTTT. It codes for CASSEGGYTDTQYF. Filled out from reference TRBV19 and TRBJ2-3, the complete variable domain reads DGGITQSPKYLFRKEGQNVTLSCEQNLNHDAMYWYRQDPGQGLRLIYYSQIVNDFQKGDIAEGYSVSREKKESFPLTVTSAQKNPTAFYLCASSEGGYTDTQYFGPGTRLTVL.

The chain is built from TRBV28 and TRBJ1-2; D is unclear. The CDR3 extends over 11 amino acids. Germline lookup yields CDR1 MDHEN and CDR2 SYDVKM. Trimming cost V 8 bases and J 2 bases, with 6 bases left between them. Here the CDR3 DNA reads TGTGCCAGCTCCCGGAACTATGGCTACACCTTC. Translation gives CASSRNYGYTF.

This chain joins TRBV2 and TRBJ2-7, with D uncertain. The CDR3 loop spans 12 amino acids. In germline, CDR1 is SNHLY, CDR2 FYNNEI. The germline V and J ends were trimmed by 6 bases and 3 bases, with 9 bases remaining between them. This CDR3 is CASRGQFYEQYF. CDR3 DNA: TGTGCCAGCAGGGGCCAATTCTACGAGCAGTACTTC.

This chain joins TRBV7-9 and TRBJ1-5; TRBD1 might be the D (5 bases). Germline-derived CDR1 and CDR2 are SEHNR and FQNEAQ (reference sequence). V was cut by 0 bases and J by 2 bases, with 5 bases left in between. There are 14 residues in the CDR3. Here the CDR3 reads CASSLAGGNQPQHF. CDR3 DNA: TGTGCCAGCAGCTTAGCGGGGGGCAATCAGCCCCAGCATTTT.

The chain couples TRBV29-1 to TRBJ1-2; 8 bases are shared with TRBD1. The CDR3 has 13 residues. V lost 4 bases to trimming and J lost 6 bases; unmatched junction nucleotides: 7. The germline V gene has CDR1 SQVTM and CDR2 ANQGSEA. The CDR3 DNA sequence: TGCAGCGTTGCTACAGGGGGGCCCAATGGCTACACCTTC. Protein sequence: CSVATGGPNGYTF.

V gene TRBV24-1 combines with J gene TRBJ2-7, with 9 bases aligning to TRBD2. This CDR3 has 13 amino acids. V lost 9 bases to trimming and J lost 0 bases; unmatched junction nucleotides: 2. The germline gives CDR1 KGHDR, CDR2 SFDVKD. DNA of the CDR3: TGTGCCACCGCGACTAGCGGCTCCTACGAGCAGTACTTC. It codes for CATATSGSYEQYF.

The chain carries TRBV29-1 and TRBJ2-2; D remains unclear. The CDR3 length is 12 residues. Germline V gives CDR1 SQVTM, CDR2 ANQGSEA. V gave up 5 bases and J gave up 6 bases, with 10 bases separating them. CDR3 amino acids: CSVQVPPGELFF. The CDR3 coding sequence is TGCAGCGTTCAGGTCCCTCCCGGGGAGCTGTTTTTT.

This clone showed up just once. The chain joins TRBV18 to TRBJ1-6; 8 nucleotides line up with TRBD1. V lost 5 bases to trimming and J lost 5 bases; unmatched junction nucleotides: 5. Germline loops: CDR1 KGHSH, CDR2 LQKENI. The CDR3 contains 15 residues. In DNA form, the CDR3 reads TGTGCCAGCTCATTGGGGACAGGCAATAATTCACCCCTCCACTTT. This sequence encodes CASSLGTGNNSPLHF.

This sequence joins TRBV28 and TRBJ2-7; the match to TRBD2 covers 10 bases. Germline CDR1 is MDHEN and CDR2 is SYDVKM. J gave up 7 bases and V 0 bases, and 6 bases lay outside the gene matches. There are 15 residues in the CDR3. The CDR3 DNA reads TGTGCCAGCAGTTTATGGGCTAGCGGGAGTCGAGAGCAGTACTTC. Its protein product is CASSLWASGSREQYF.

The genes are TRBV27 and TRBJ1-2; D is undetermined. Trimming left V 6 bases short and J 2 bases short, with 10 bases between. The CDR3 is made up of 13 amino acids. CDR1 and CDR2 from the germline V gene are MNHEY and SMNVEV (reference sequence). CDR3 region: CASRSSLNYGYTF. The CDR3 region has the DNA TGTGCCAGCAGGTCAAGTCTAAACTATGGCTACACCTTC.

V usage is TRBV7-8 and J usage is TRBJ2-5; a weak D match, TRBD1 (5 bases). V shed 1 base and J shed 4 bases, with 7 bases lying between them. Germline V gene data show CDR1 as SGHVS and CDR2 as FQNEAQ. This CDR3 comprises 13 residues. CDR3 loop: CASSLGGGETQYF. The CDR3 nucleotides are TGTGCCAGCAGCTTAGGGGGCGGAGAGACCCAGTACTTC.

The chain employs TRBV5-1 and TRBJ2-3; TRBD1 is a possible D gene (5 bases). The CDR3 extends over 15 amino acids. Per the germline V gene, CDR1 is SGHRS and CDR2 is YFSETQ. V lost 8 bases to trimming and J lost 5 bases, with 21 bases between them. The CDR3 here is CASAPRAGQGDTQYF. DNA for the CDR3: TGCGCCAGTGCCCCCCGGGCAGGGCAGGGAGATACGCAGTATTTT.

Here the CDR3 DNA reads TGTGCCAGCAGGCATACGTGGATGGGGACGCCAACTAATGAAAAACTGTTTTTT. Protein: CASRHTWMGTPTNEKLFF. The rearrangement joins TRBV12-1 to TRBJ1-4. TRBV12-1 represents a pseudogene. The CDR3 contains 18 residues.